The 19 T cell receptor beta chains in this list originate from one sample, sequenced in a study of T cell responses to AZD1222 COVID-19 vaccine. The method was immunoSEQ multiplex PCR; TCRdb's version includes in-frame clones alone and lacks a portion of them. The sample has over 150,000 clones; approximately 90% are singletons. Sequencing used peripheral blood, obtained on day 0 of AZD1222 vaccination. These receptors came from an adult in good health.

The genes are TRBV6-6 and TRBJ1-2; 9 nucleotides line up with TRBD1. J was trimmed by 4 bases and V by 5 bases; bases with no gene match: 8. The CDR3 runs 15 residues. CDR1 and CDR2 (germline): MNHNY, SVGAGI (reference sequence). The CDR3 loop is CASSGRTGEGYGYTF. CDR3 in DNA: TGTGCCAGCAGTGGTCGGACAGGGGAGGGCTATGGCTACACCTTC.

The chain employs TRBV20-1 and TRBJ2-2, with 7 bases fitting TRBD2. V lost 3 bases, J lost 6 bases, and 7 bases stayed unmatched. This CDR3 contains 14 residues. CDR1 is DFQATT, CDR2 SNEGSKA, per germline (reference sequence). The CDR3, as DNA: TGCAGTGCTAGTTACCCAGGGAGGGCCGGGGAGCTGTTTTTT. It yields the protein CSASYPGRAGELFF.

This chain uses TRBV9 with TRBJ2-1; 9 bases fit TRBD2. The germline CDR1 and CDR2 sequences are SGDLS and YYNGEE. J was trimmed by 2 bases and V by 3 bases; bases with no gene match: 9. The length of the CDR3 is 17 residues. This CDR3 reads CASSGPRGGPAYNEQFF. CDR3 sequence (DNA): TGTGCCAGCAGCGGCCCGCGGGGGGGCCCCGCCTACAATGAGCAGTTCTTC.

The chain recombines TRBV3-1 (or the pseudogene TRBV3-2) with TRBJ2-3; TRBD1 aligns across 8 bases. The CDR3 is 15 residues long. Looked up from germline, CDR1 is LGHDT and CDR2 is YNNKEL (reference sequence). V lost 4 bases to trimming and J lost 9 bases; unmatched junction nucleotides: 12. The CDR3 here is CASSLRDRIPYTQYF. The CDR3 DNA follows: TGTGCCAGCAGCCTCCGGGACAGGATTCCATACACGCAGTATTTT.

The V gene is TRBV3-1 (or the pseudogene TRBV3-2), the J gene TRBJ2-1; 12 bases line up with TRBD2. CDR1 and CDR2 from the germline V gene are LGHDT and YNNKEL (reference sequence). After removal of 4 bases from V and 4 bases from J, the junction contained 8 bases not matched to a gene. The CDR3 loop spans 17 amino acids. The CDR3 nucleotides are TGTGCCAGCAGCCCCTATGGGACTAGCGGGTTTTACAATGAGCAGTTCTTC. Translated, it gives CASSPYGTSGFYNEQFF.

The CDR3 loop reads CASSRPDRRETQYF. The DNA of the CDR3 is TGTGCCAGCAGCCGCCCGGACCGCAGGGAGACCCAGTACTTC. The V gene is TRBV27, the J gene TRBJ2-5, with D uncertain. Per the germline V gene, CDR1 is MNHEY and CDR2 is SMNVEV (reference sequence). The length of the CDR3 is 14 residues. The V gene lost 6 bases and the J gene lost 5 bases, with 16 bases spanning the gap.

This chain connects TRBV4-1 to TRBJ1-5, with D perhaps TRBD1 (5 bases). Germline-derived CDR1 and CDR2 are MGHRA and YSYEKL. The CDR3 is made up of 16 amino acids. Trimming left V 2 bases short and J 4 bases short, with 15 bases between. The CDR3 loop is CASSQFRLGENQPQHF. CDR3 nucleotides: TGCGCCAGCAGCCAATTTAGGTTGGGGGAGAATCAGCCCCAGCATTTT.

This chain uses TRBV4-2 with TRBJ1-1; 8 nucleotides line up with TRBD1. CDR1 and CDR2 (germline): LGHNA, YNFKEQ. The CDR3 sequence is 15 residues long. Trimming took 2 bases from V and 4 from J; bases not matched to a gene: 6. CDR3 nucleotides: TGTGCCAGCAGCCAACCTCAGGGGGCTGGCACTGAAGCTTTCTTT. Its translation: CASSQPQGAGTEAFF.

This rearrangement joins TRBV7-9 to TRBJ2-3; D gene uncertain. Germline CDR1 and CDR2: SEHNR and FQNEAQ (reference sequence). The CDR3 runs to 13 residues. Trimming shortened V by 3 bases and J by 2 bases, and 6 bases separated the two germline ends. In nucleotides, the CDR3 is TGTGCCAGCAGCTTTAGAATCACAGATACGCAGTATTTT. It yields the protein CASSFRITDTQYF.

The chain joins TRBV7-8 to TRBJ2-7; 8 bases are shared with TRBD1. With V trimmed by 6 bases and J by 3 bases, 10 bases remained unmatched. The CDR3 length is 15 residues. Germline V gives CDR1 SGHVS, CDR2 FQNEAQ. The CDR3 DNA is TGTGCCAGCAGTTCCCCCGGGACAGGAGTCTACGAGCAGTACTTC. Translation gives CASSSPGTGVYEQYF.

This chain links TRBV5-6 with TRBJ1-5; possible D gene TRBD1, 5 bases. Trimming pared 0 bases from V and 3 bases from J, leaving 10 bases between. This CDR3 has 15 residues. Germline lookup yields CDR1 SGHDT and CDR2 YYEEEE. The CDR3 coding sequence is TGTGCCAGCAGCTTGGCCGGCAGGGACAATCAGCCCCAGCATTTT. It specifies CASSLAGRDNQPQHF.

The table lists this clone with a count of one. The V call is TRBV5-5, the J call TRBJ2-3, with 13 bases identical to TRBD2. Trimming took 2 bases from V and 4 from J; bases not matched to a gene: 1. The CDR3 spans 15 residues. Germline V gives CDR1 SGHKS, CDR2 YYEKEE (reference sequence). As DNA, the CDR3 is TGTGCCAGCAGCTTCGGACTAGCGGGGGCAGATACGCAGTATTTT. Its protein is CASSFGLAGADTQYF.

The chain carries TRBV7-3 and TRBJ2-1, with TRBD2 identical over 14 bases. CDR1 and CDR2 (germline): SGHTA, FQGTGA. Germline trimming cut 5 bases from V and 4 bases from J; bases unmatched to any gene: 10. This CDR3 has 18 residues. The DNA of the CDR3 is TGTGCCAGCAGCGTAGGACTAGCGGGGGGAATAAAGTACAATGAGCAGTTCTTC. Translation: CASSVGLAGGIKYNEQFF.

The rearrangement links TRBV28 to TRBJ2-4; 7 bases match TRBD1. The CDR3 spans 14 residues. Germline V lookup: CDR1 MDHEN, CDR2 SYDVKM. V lost 5 bases and J lost 7; bases outside the gene matches: 8. The CDR3 DNA reads as TGTGCCAGCAGTCCTAGGGGGCTAACCAACATTCAGTACTTC. Its protein product is CASSPRGLTNIQYF.

The V call is TRBV7-3, the J call TRBJ2-7; 9 positions agree with TRBD1. CDR1 and CDR2 from the germline V gene are SGHTA and FQGTGA. The CDR3 is 15 residues long. V was pared by 6 bases and J by 1 base, with 7 bases of the junction left unmatched. The CDR3 spells CASSLRTGDSYEQYF. The CDR3 nucleotides are TGTGCCAGCAGTCTACGGACAGGGGATTCCTACGAGCAGTACTTC. Together with reference TRBV7-3 and TRBJ2-7, the CDR3 gives the full variable domain: GAGVSQTPSNKVTEKGKYVELRCDPISGHTALYWYRQSLGQGPEFLIYFQGTGAADDSGLPNDRFFAVRPEGSVSTLKIQRTERGDSAVYLCASSLRTGDSYEQYFGPGTRLTVT.

The rearrangement uses TRBV19 and TRBJ1-5; 8 bases line up with TRBD1. V dropped 10 bases and J dropped 0; count of bases not matched to a gene: 11. The germline gives CDR1 LNHDA, CDR2 SQIVND (reference sequence). The CDR3 loop spans 16 amino acids. CDR3 in amino acids: CATCPGQVVSNQPQHF. In DNA, the CDR3 is TGTGCCACCTGCCCGGGACAGGTCGTTAGCAATCAGCCCCAGCATTTT.

This clone has at least ten counts. This chain links TRBV10-1 with TRBJ1-2; no reliable D call. CDR3 length: 13 amino acids. V gave up 1 base and J gave up 4 bases, with 7 bases separating them. Per germline, CDR1 WNHNN and CDR2 SYGVQD (reference sequence). The CDR3 loop reads CASSEYKLYGYTF. The DNA of the CDR3 is TGCGCCAGCAGTGAGTATAAGCTCTATGGCTACACCTTC.

This clone showed up just once. This chain joins TRBV30 and TRBJ1-6; TRBD1 agrees at 8 bases. CDR3 length: 15 residues. Germline assignment: CDR1 GTSNPN and CDR2 SVGIG (reference sequence). After removal of 7 bases from V and 5 bases from J, the junction contained 10 bases not matched to a gene. CDR3 sequence (DNA): TGTGCCTACAGACCGACAGGGGCAAATAATTCACCCCTCCACTTT. It specifies CAYRPTGANNSPLHF.

The chain recombines TRBV7-3 with TRBJ2-7, with D perhaps matching TRBD1 (5 bases). V gave up 0 bases and J gave up 6 bases, with 9 bases separating them. Germline V gives CDR1 SGHTA, CDR2 FQGTGA. This CDR3 comprises 13 residues. The CDR3 sequence: CASSLTRAGEQYF. CDR3 coding DNA: TGTGCCAGCAGCTTAACCAGGGCCGGCGAGCAGTACTTC.